A single sample gave rise to the 2 T cell receptor beta chains below, sequenced in a study of shared clonotypes between healthy human individuals. Assay used: immunoSEQ multiplex PCR; TCRdb lists only in-frame clones, some missing. The repertoire includes about 2.4 million clones, around nine tenths of them detected once, and about 0.13% sits in the top ten. Material for sequencing was naive CD4+ T cells sorted from blood. Sample subset: CD45RA+ positively selected. All receptors come from a man aged 18 to 29 in good health.

The chain combines TRBV28 with TRBJ2-7; 9 bases are shared with TRBD1. The J segment lost 0 bases and the V segment lost 4 bases, leaving 4 bases of the junction unmatched. This CDR3 has 15 residues. Germline V lookup: CDR1 MDHEN, CDR2 SYDVKM. CDR3 residues: CASSYKQGASYEQYF. The CDR3 DNA follows: TGTGCCAGCAGTTATAAACAGGGGGCCTCCTACGAGCAGTACTTC.

This clone appeared a single time. This chain connects TRBV6-6 to TRBJ2-3, with unresolved D. Trimming took off 2 bases at V and 2 bases at J, with 11 bases between the two ends. The CDR3 is made up of 15 amino acids. CDR1 MNHNY and CDR2 SVGAGI come from the germline V gene (reference sequence). For the CDR3, the DNA is TGTGCCAGCAGTTACGTACAGAGCTACACAGATACGCAGTATTTT. Translation: CASSYVQSYTDTQYF.